These T cell receptor beta chains were read from a single sample in a study of regulatory T cells in long-lasting Graves disease. TCRdb re-called the multiplex PCR reads through MiXCR, storing one row per CDR3 protein. The repertoire consists of 500,000 to 800,000 distinct CDR3 sequences, with 25% to 35% occurring once and the leading ten covering roughly 40%. Sample: peripheral blood mononuclear cells (PBMCs), taken when the disease was refractory, from a patient treated with antithyroid drugs. The receptors originated from a female donor with Graves disease. Each CDR3 is given without its conserved first and last residue. Fields, in order: J gene, V gene, CDR3 protein.

j_gene: TRBJ1-4; v_gene: TRBV7-9; CDR3aa: ASSLLSGGEKLF
j_gene: TRBJ1-5; v_gene: TRBV10-3; CDR3aa: AISDRGNSNQPQH
j_gene: -; v_gene: TRBV7-9; CDR3aa: ASSSGGGASPLH
j_gene: TRBJ2-7; v_gene: TRBV7-7; CDR3aa: ASSPGGAGSYEQY
j_gene: TRBJ1-2; v_gene: TRBV11-2; CDR3aa: ASSLDPGLNYGYT
j_gene: TRBJ1-1; v_gene: TRBV20-1; CDR3aa: SARDSGQGAQNTEAF
j_gene: TRBJ2-4; v_gene: TRBV7-2; CDR3aa: ASSLYGGVGDIQY
j_gene: TRBJ2-2; v_gene: TRBV5-1; CDR3aa: ASSLDPGRTNTGELF
j_gene: TRBJ1-2; v_gene: TRBV2; CDR3aa: ASSGGSGGGYT
j_gene: TRBJ2-7; v_gene: TRBV27; CDR3aa: ASSLGSQSYEQY
j_gene: TRBJ1-1; v_gene: TRBV7-9; CDR3aa: ASSIAGPNTEAF
j_gene: TRBJ1-1; v_gene: TRBV29-1; CDR3aa: SVTGGTEAF
j_gene: TRBJ1-2; v_gene: TRBV6-1; CDR3aa: ASNQLEPIYAYT
j_gene: TRBJ2-2; v_gene: TRBV29-1; CDR3aa: SVRGLYTGELF
j_gene: TRBJ2-7; v_gene: TRBV7-9; CDR3aa: ASSILAGSIYEQY
j_gene: TRBJ1-3; v_gene: TRBV12-3/TRBV12-4; CDR3aa: ASRTRDTIY
j_gene: TRBJ2-2; v_gene: TRBV2; CDR3aa: ASSELAGNTGELF
j_gene: TRBJ1-1; v_gene: TRBV28; CDR3aa: ASTRTVRDAF
j_gene: TRBJ1-4; v_gene: TRBV11-2; CDR3aa: ASSPQGFYEKLF
j_gene: TRBJ1-2; v_gene: TRBV6-1; CDR3aa: ASSVPGKGYGYT
j_gene: TRBJ1-1; v_gene: TRBV6-1; CDR3aa: ASRPVPAPGTAEAF
j_gene: TRBJ2-5; v_gene: TRBV7-7; CDR3aa: ASSLAPGEVETQY
j_gene: TRBJ1-5; v_gene: TRBV28; CDR3aa: ASSFSGPGNQPQH
j_gene: TRBJ2-7; v_gene: TRBV6-5; CDR3aa: ASSYSREFYEQY
j_gene: TRBJ2-3; v_gene: TRBV10-3; CDR3aa: AISESSNPADTQY
j_gene: TRBJ2-7; v_gene: TRBV11-1; CDR3aa: ASSQPGGEQY
j_gene: TRBJ2-7; v_gene: TRBV14; CDR3aa: ASSNSGSGEQY
j_gene: TRBJ1-1; v_gene: TRBV19; CDR3aa: ASSIRSDSPAGAF
j_gene: TRBJ1-5; v_gene: TRBV6-5; CDR3aa: ASSYSGSGGVGQPQH
j_gene: TRBJ2-5; v_gene: TRBV2; CDR3aa: ASSGQPQETQY
j_gene: TRBJ1-2; v_gene: TRBV29-1; CDR3aa: SVAGDHGYT
j_gene: TRBJ1-6; v_gene: TRBV13; CDR3aa: ASSRTRDGNSPLH
j_gene: TRBJ1-1; v_gene: TRBV18; CDR3aa: ASSPTSSEAF
j_gene: TRBJ1-2; v_gene: TRBV20-1; CDR3aa: SAEEERGRYGYT
j_gene: TRBJ2-1; v_gene: TRBV5-1; CDR3aa: ASRLSQLAGARNEQF
j_gene: TRBJ2-5; v_gene: TRBV3-1; CDR3aa: ASSQGSSGTETQY
j_gene: TRBJ2-3; v_gene: TRBV2; CDR3aa: ASSVAGITDTQY
j_gene: TRBJ2-5; v_gene: TRBV7-2; CDR3aa: ASSLISQWEETQY
j_gene: TRBJ2-7; v_gene: TRBV2; CDR3aa: ASKMGVDEQY
j_gene: TRBJ1-1; v_gene: TRBV27; CDR3aa: ASSPDRGPSWTEAF
j_gene: TRBJ1-5; v_gene: TRBV5-1; CDR3aa: ASSLGSVNQPQH
j_gene: TRBJ1-2; v_gene: TRBV6-1; CDR3aa: ASVQGVGGYT